This T cell receptor beta chain was sequenced during a study of beta chain features in type 1 diabetes. What was sequenced were expressed TCRB transcripts, since all of the isolated RNA had been reverse transcribed. Profiling relied on immunoSEQ multiplex PCR, and the TCRdb table lists in-frame clones only, not all of them. The sample holds 350,000 to 450,000 clones, more than 13% seen once. There are 15 residues in the CDR3. The ends were cut back, 5 bases at V and 0 bases at J, with 13 bases in the middle. Germline V gives CDR1 SGHAT, CDR2 FQNNGV. This clone was seen a handful of times. This receptor was obtained from a woman under 30 in good health. The sequencing sample was made of naive CD4+ T cells from blood. The V gene is TRBV11-2, the J gene TRBJ1-1; D uncertain. The CDR3 here is CASSPRQRMNTEAFF. For the CDR3, the DNA is TGTGCCAGCAGCCCCAGACAACGGATGAACACTGAAGCTTTCTTT.